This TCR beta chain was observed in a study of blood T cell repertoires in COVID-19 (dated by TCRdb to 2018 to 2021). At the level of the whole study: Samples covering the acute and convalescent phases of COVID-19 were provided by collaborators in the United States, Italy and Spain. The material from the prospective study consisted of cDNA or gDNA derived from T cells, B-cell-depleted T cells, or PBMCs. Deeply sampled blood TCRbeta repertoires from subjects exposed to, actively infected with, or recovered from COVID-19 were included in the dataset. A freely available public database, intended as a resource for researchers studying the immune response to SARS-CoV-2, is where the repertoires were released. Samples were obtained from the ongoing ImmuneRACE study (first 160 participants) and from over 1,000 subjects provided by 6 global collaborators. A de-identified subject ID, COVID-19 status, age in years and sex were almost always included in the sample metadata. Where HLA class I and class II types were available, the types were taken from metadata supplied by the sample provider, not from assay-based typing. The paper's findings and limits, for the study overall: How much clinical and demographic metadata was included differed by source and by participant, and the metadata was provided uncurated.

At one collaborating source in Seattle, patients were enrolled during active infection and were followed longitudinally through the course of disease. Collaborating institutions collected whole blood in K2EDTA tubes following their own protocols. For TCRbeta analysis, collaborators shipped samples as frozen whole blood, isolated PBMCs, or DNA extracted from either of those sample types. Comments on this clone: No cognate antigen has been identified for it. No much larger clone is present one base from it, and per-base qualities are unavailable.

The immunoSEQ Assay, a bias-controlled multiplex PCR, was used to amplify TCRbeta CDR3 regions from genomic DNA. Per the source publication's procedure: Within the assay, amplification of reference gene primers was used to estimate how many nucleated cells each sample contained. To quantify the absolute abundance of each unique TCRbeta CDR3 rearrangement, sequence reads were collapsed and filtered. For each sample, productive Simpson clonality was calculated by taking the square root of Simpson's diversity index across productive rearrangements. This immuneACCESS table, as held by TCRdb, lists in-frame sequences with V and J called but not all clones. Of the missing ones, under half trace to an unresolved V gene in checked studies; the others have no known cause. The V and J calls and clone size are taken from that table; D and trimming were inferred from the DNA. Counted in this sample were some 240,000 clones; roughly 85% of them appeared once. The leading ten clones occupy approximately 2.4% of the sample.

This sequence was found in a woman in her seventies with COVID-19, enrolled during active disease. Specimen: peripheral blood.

CDR3 loop: CASSRTQTGYCTF. The DNA reads TGTGCCAGCAGCAGAACCCAGACGGGGTATTGCACCTTC. Recombination linked TRBV7-2 to TRBJ1-2, with no D gene named confidently. From the germline V gene, CDR1 is SGHTA and CDR2 is FQGNSA. V gives up 5 bases and J gives up 13 bases, and the segment between their germline ends measures 20 bases. From the cysteine through the phenylalanine, the CDR3 covers 13 amino acids. The entry retains the CDR3 DNA only, 39 bases that are in frame from base 1.